The entry below describes one TCR beta chain. This sample was taken from a study of blood T cell repertoires in COVID-19. Per the original data handling: Reference gene primers were amplified, and this amplification served to estimate nucleated cell counts. Data came from immunoSEQ multiplex PCR; TCRdb stores just in-frame clones and leaves some out. That table gives V, J and clone size, and the DNA gave D and trimming. The sample lists 110,000 or so clones; around 81% were seen once. V dropped 5 bases and J dropped 6 bases, with 19 bases sitting between them. The germline V gene has CDR1 SGHTA and CDR2 FQGTGA. CDR3 length: 16 residues.

Sequencing used peripheral blood. The chain employs TRBV7-3 and TRBJ2-2; D is possibly TRBD1 (5 bases). The source is a human donor in a cohort sampled during active COVID-19. The CDR3 DNA reads TGTGCCAGCAGCCCCAGACCCAGGGTTGAACCCGGGGAGCTGTTTTTT. This translates into CASSPRPRVEPGELFF.